The subject of this entry is one T cell receptor beta chain. This CDR3 contains 11 residues. Deletions cut 7 bases from V and 4 bases from J, with 7 bases between. Germline-derived CDR1 and CDR2 are LNHDA and SQIVND (reference sequence). These data are taken from a study of brain T cells in children with intractable seizures. The assay was immunoSEQ multiplex PCR, and TCRdb's table has in-frame clones only and misses some. The sample consists of about 120,000 clones, under 95% of them appearing once. Sequencing was limited to surgery cases with top T cell transcript signatures in brain tissue. The clonotype comes from a boy younger than two with hemimegalencephaly and intractable seizures. Sequenced material: peripheral blood, taken at surgery. The chain employs TRBV19 and TRBJ1-2; unclear D gene. Here the CDR3 DNA reads TGTGCCAGTACTGATCTCTATGGCTACACCTTC. Its translation: CASTDLYGYTF.